These 31 T cell receptor beta chains were sequenced from one sample in a study of shared clonotypes between healthy human individuals. TCRdb's table, derived via immunoSEQ multiplex PCR, lists solely in-frame clones and lacks some. The sample gives approximately 2.5 million clones, under 95% of which show up once; 0.36% is in the top ten. Sequenced input: naive CD4+ T cells from PBMCs. Subset specified: CD45RA+ positively selected. These receptor sequences come from a man aged 18-30 years in good health. Some clones in this sample may be carry-over from other donors' samples.

This clone was seen just once. The chain carries TRBV5-1 and TRBJ2-6, with D perhaps given as TRBD1 or TRBD2 (5 bases each). The CDR3 is 17 residues long. V shed 4 bases and J shed 0 bases, with 14 bases lying between them. Germline CDR1 and CDR2: SGHRS and YFSETQ. CDR3 DNA: TGCGCCAGCAGCCTTAGGGGACCCAGCTCTGGGGCCAACGTCCTGACTTTC. Protein product: CASSLRGPSSGANVLTF.

The chain couples TRBV30 to TRBJ2-3, with 9 bases identical to TRBD1. V shed 2 bases, J shed 1 base, and the junction held 4 bases outside the gene matches. CDR3 size: 15 residues. Looked up from germline, CDR1 is GTSNPN and CDR2 is SVGIG (reference sequence). The CDR3, as DNA: TGTGCCTGGAGTAGGGACAGGGAGGGCACAGATACGCAGTATTTT. As protein: CAWSRDREGTDTQYF.

This clone was observed a few times. This sample also contains other DNA sequences that code for the same CDR3. This chain links TRBV9 with TRBJ1-1; a weak D match, TRBD1 (5 bases). The CDR3 consists of 13 residues. V lost 3 bases and J lost 1, with 7 bases in between. CDR1 is SGDLS and CDR2 is YYNGEE in the germline V gene. The CDR3 DNA follows: TGTGCCAGCAGCGCCCAGGGGAACACTGAAGCTTTCTTT. Protein: CASSAQGNTEAFF.

The genes are TRBV9 and TRBJ1-2; TRBD1 aligns across 7 bases. Trimming cost V 4 bases and J 1 base; bases outside gene matches: 7. Germline V gives CDR1 SGDLS, CDR2 YYNGEE. This CDR3 region has 15 residues. CDR3 sequence: CASSITGTDNYGYTF. The CDR3 nucleotides read TGTGCCAGCAGCATTACCGGGACAGATAACTATGGCTACACCTTC.

The chain links TRBV7-2 to TRBJ2-5; possibly TRBD1 or TRBD2 for D (5 bases each). Germline V gene lookup returns CDR1 SGHTA and CDR2 FQGNSA. The V end was cut by 6 bases, the J end by 10 bases, with 18 bases between. The length of the CDR3 is 13 residues. This CDR3 is CASSRSGARGQYF. CDR3 bases: TGTGCCAGCAGTCGATCCGGGGCGAGGGGCCAGTACTTC.

This rearrangement joins TRBV7-2 to TRBJ2-6; D is unclear. CDR3 size: 15 residues. Germline V gene sequence: CDR1 SGHTA, CDR2 FQGNSA. V was trimmed by 2 bases and J by 2 bases, leaving 7 bases between them. DNA of the CDR3: TGTGCCAGCAGCTTACGTAGGCCTGGGGCCAACGTCCTGACTTTC. It translates to CASSLRRPGANVLTF. The variable domain in full, with the rest retrieved from reference TRBV7-2 and TRBJ2-6, is GAGVSQSPSNKVTEKGKDVELRCDPISGHTALYWYRQSLGQGLEFLIYFQGNSAPDKSGLPSDRFSAERTGGSVSTLTIQRTQQEDSAVYLCASSLRRPGANVLTFGAGSRLTVL.

The chain couples TRBV6-1 to TRBJ1-2; 7 bases are shared with TRBD1. This CDR3 is 14 amino acids long. Germline CDR1 is MNHNS and CDR2 is SASEGT. J was trimmed by 2 bases and V by 5 bases; bases with no gene match: 5. CDR3 DNA sequence: TGTGCCAGCAGTCCGGACAGGCAGAACTATGGCTACACCTTC. Translated: CASSPDRQNYGYTF.

The chain couples TRBV4-1 to TRBJ1-4; 11 bases match TRBD1. V shed 5 bases and J 3 bases; nucleotides not matched to a gene: 5. CDR1 MGHRA and CDR2 YSYEKL come from the germline V gene. The CDR3 has 16 residues. The CDR3 spells CASSWTGGSANEKLFF. DNA for the CDR3: TGCGCCAGCAGCTGGACAGGGGGCAGCGCTAATGAAAAACTGTTTTTT.

The rearrangement uses TRBV27 and TRBJ2-7; D perhaps matches TRBD1 (5 bases). V was clipped by 2 bases and J by 0 bases, with 8 bases between them. Germline V CDR1 and CDR2: MNHEY, SMNVEV (reference sequence). The CDR3 is made up of 14 amino acids. DNA of the CDR3: TGTGCCAGCAGTTTAAAGGGGCACTCCTACGAGCAGTACTTC. This sequence encodes CASSLKGHSYEQYF.

This clone appeared a few times. This sequence joins TRBV29-1 and TRBJ1-2; D ambiguous. Germline assignment: CDR1 SQVTM and CDR2 ANQGSEA. Trimming cost V 6 bases and J 2 bases, with 13 bases left between them. This CDR3 has 13 amino acids. This CDR3 is CSVLVGGNYGYTF. In nucleotides, the CDR3 is TGCAGCGTCCTTGTGGGAGGGAACTATGGCTACACCTTC.

The V and J genes are TRBV9 and TRBJ2-1; 10 nucleotides align to TRBD2. The germline CDR1 and CDR2 sequences are SGDLS and YYNGEE. The length of the CDR3 is 16 residues. V gave up 3 bases and J gave up 5 bases; unmatched junction bases: 8. The CDR3 loop is CASSAGLAAGHNEQFF. For the CDR3, the DNA is TGTGCCAGCAGCGCAGGACTAGCGGCGGGCCACAATGAGCAGTTCTTC. Full variable domain (missing parts from reference TRBV9 and TRBJ2-1): DSGVTQTPKHLITATGQRVTLRCSPRSGDLSVYWYQQSLDQGLQFLIQYYNGEERAKGNILERFSAQQFPDLHSELNLSSLELGDSALYFCASSAGLAAGHNEQFFGPGTRLTVL.

Only one count was recorded for this clone. The chain has TRBV4-1 and TRBJ2-3, with 7 bases lining up with TRBD2. The V gene end was trimmed by 2 bases and the J gene end by 6 bases; junction bases not matched to a gene: 8. The length of the CDR3 is 15 residues. Per the germline V gene, CDR1 is MGHRA and CDR2 is YSYEKL. In DNA, the CDR3 is TGCGCCAGCAGCCAACCAAGACTAGCAAAGGATACGCAGTATTTT. This translates into CASSQPRLAKDTQYF.

The chain combines TRBV7-3 with TRBJ2-1, with TRBD1 matching 10 bases. Per germline, CDR1 SGHTA and CDR2 FQGTGA. The length of the CDR3 is 16 residues. V was clipped by 4 bases and J by 4 bases; unmatched bases: 7. As DNA, the CDR3 is TGTGCCAGCAGCTATACCCGGGACAGGGGTTACAATGAGCAGTTCTTC. Its protein product is CASSYTRDRGYNEQFF.

As regards this clone: Other DNA sequences from this sample encode an identical CDR3 as well. This chain joins TRBV28 and TRBJ1-2; 7 bases align to TRBD1. CDR1 MDHEN and CDR2 SYDVKM come from the germline V gene. V gave up 5 bases and J gave up 7 bases; unmatched junction bases: 7. This CDR3 has 13 amino acids. This CDR3 reads CASSPDRVTGYTF. For the CDR3, the DNA is TGTGCCAGCAGTCCCGACAGGGTAACTGGCTACACCTTC.

This clone was seen once. The V and J genes are TRBV10-1 and TRBJ2-3, with 8 positions matching TRBD2. Germline loops: CDR1 WNHNN, CDR2 SYGVQD (reference sequence). The CDR3 covers 16 residues. The V segment lost 11 bases and the J segment 1 base; nucleotides outside the gene matches: 14. The CDR3 reads CAGRSGGSVCTDTQYF. In nucleotides, the CDR3 is TGCGCCGGCCGGTCGGGGGGGTCGGTTTGCACAGATACGCAGTATTTT.

The rearrangement uses TRBV6-6 and TRBJ2-1, with TRBD2 matching 8 bases. This CDR3 region has 16 residues. The V and J ends lost 5 bases and 10 bases, in that order; junction bases with no gene match: 16. Germline loops: CDR1 MNHNY, CDR2 SVGAGI (reference sequence). This chain's CDR3 is CASSARLAGGLDEQFF. DNA for the CDR3: TGTGCCAGCAGTGCCCGACTTGCGGGAGGATTGGACGAGCAGTTCTTC.

This clone was observed a single time. The chain links TRBV10-2 to TRBJ1-1; possible D gene TRBD1, 5 bases. The germline gives CDR1 WSHSY, CDR2 SAAADI. Trimming removed 8 bases at V and 10 bases at J, with 20 bases between. CDR3 length: 13 amino acids. Here the CDR3 reads CASSPPGVSTAFF. The DNA of the CDR3 is TGCGCCAGCTCCCCTCCGGGGGTGAGTACAGCTTTCTTT.

The chain carries TRBV5-1 and TRBJ2-5, with D hard to call. Trimming took off 4 bases at V and 1 base at J, with 14 bases between the two ends. The CDR3 has 15 residues. From germline, CDR1 is SGHRS and CDR2 YFSETQ. The CDR3, as DNA: TGCGCCAGCAGCCCTTCGTTAGGAGCCCAAGAGACCCAGTACTTC. The encoded protein is CASSPSLGAQETQYF.

The V and J genes are TRBV19 and TRBJ2-1; 11 bases are shared with TRBD2. CDR3 length: 17 amino acids. J gave up 2 bases and V 5 bases, and 8 bases lay outside the gene matches. Germline values: CDR1 LNHDA, CDR2 SQIVND (reference sequence). Here the CDR3 reads CASSLSHSGRAYNEQFF. Here the CDR3 DNA reads TGTGCCAGTAGTTTAAGCCATAGCGGGAGGGCCTACAATGAGCAGTTCTTC.

CDR3 DNA: TGTGCCAGCAGGACCGGGGCCCATAGCAATCAGCCCCAGCATTTT. Its translation: CASRTGAHSNQPQHF. V and J are TRBV6-1 and TRBJ1-5; a weak D match, TRBD1 (5 bases). CDR1 MNHNS and CDR2 SASEGT come from the germline V gene. The CDR3 consists of 15 residues. V lost 6 bases to trimming and J lost 0 bases, with 12 bases between them.

The chain is built from TRBV5-6 and TRBJ2-5; 7 nucleotides line up with TRBD2. The CDR3 is 16 residues long. With 3 bases clipped from V and 0 bases from J, the junction kept 8 bases outside the gene matches. The germline V gene has CDR1 SGHDT and CDR2 YYEEEE. As DNA, the CDR3 is TGTGCCAGCAGCTCCGTGACTAGCCGGTACCAAGAGACCCAGTACTTC. It yields the protein CASSSVTSRYQETQYF.

The chain employs TRBV18 and TRBJ1-1; D unresolved. There are 14 residues in the CDR3. V lost 6 bases to trimming and J lost 1 base, with 12 bases between them. The germline CDR1 and CDR2 sequences are KGHSH and LQKENI. The CDR3 nucleotides read TGTGCCAGCTCCCCGACCGCCCAGAACACTGAAGCTTTCTTT. This translates into CASSPTAQNTEAFF.

This sequence joins TRBV28 and TRBJ1-1, with a weak D call TRBD1 (5 bases). The ends were cut back, 2 bases at V and 5 bases at J, with 9 bases in the middle. Germline-derived CDR1 and CDR2 are MDHEN and SYDVKM. This CDR3 has 13 amino acids. CDR3 region: CASSLMGGTEAFF. The CDR3 nucleotides are TGTGCCAGCAGTTTAATGGGGGGAACTGAAGCTTTCTTT.

The gene calls are TRBV5-6 and TRBJ2-1; tentative D call: TRBD2 (7 bases). Germline CDR1 is SGHDT and CDR2 is YYEEEE. V dropped 5 bases and J dropped 7 bases, with 10 bases sitting between them. This CDR3 is 12 amino acids long. The CDR3 DNA sequence: TGTGCCAGCAGAGGGGGAGGGAATGAGCAGTTCTTC. This gives the protein CASRGGGNEQFF.

The V call is TRBV5-1, the J call TRBJ1-2; a weak D match, TRBD1 (5 bases). V was clipped by 0 bases and J by 4 bases, with 16 bases between them. The CDR3 has 16 amino acids. Per the germline V gene, CDR1 is SGHRS and CDR2 is YFSETQ. CDR3 sequence reads: CASSLDPGKGSYGYTF. In DNA form, the CDR3 reads TGCGCCAGCAGCTTGGACCCGGGGAAGGGGAGCTATGGCTACACCTTC.

The chain links TRBV2 to TRBJ2-6; D is possibly TRBD1 or TRBD2 (5 bases each). With 2 bases removed from V and 1 base from J, the gap between germline ends came to 12 bases. Germline CDR1 and CDR2: SNHLY and FYNNEI. This CDR3 comprises 17 residues. The CDR3 here is CASSESLWGSGANVLTF. Here the CDR3 DNA reads TGTGCCAGCAGTGAATCCCTATGGGGGTCTGGGGCCAACGTCCTGACTTTC.

V usage is TRBV7-8 and J usage is TRBJ2-7; TRBD1 aligns across 7 bases. The CDR3 is made up of 12 amino acids. Germline V lookup: CDR1 SGHVS, CDR2 FQNEAQ. Trimming took 5 bases from V and 6 from J; bases not matched to a gene: 4. In DNA, the CDR3 is TGTGCCAGCAGCATTACAGGGGCCGAGCAGTACTTC. Its protein is CASSITGAEQYF. Combining the CDR3 with reference TRBV7-8 and TRBJ2-7 gives the whole variable domain GAGVSQSPRYKVAKRGQDVALRCDPISGHVSLFWYQQALGQGPEFLTYFQNEAQLDKSGLPSDRFFAERPEGSVSTLKIQRTQQEDSAVYLCASSITGAEQYFGPGTRLTVT.

This clone was seen only once. The chain joins TRBV28 to TRBJ2-1; D could derive from TRBD1 or TRBD2 (5 bases each). Germline V gene lookup returns CDR1 MDHEN and CDR2 SYDVKM. Deletions cut 3 bases from V and 5 bases from J, with 14 bases between. This CDR3 is built from 15 residues. In DNA form, the CDR3 reads TGTGCCAGCAGTTTTAGGGGAGTTCGGAACAATGAGCAGTTCTTC. It translates to CASSFRGVRNNEQFF.

CDR3 DNA sequence: TGTGCCAGCAGTTACTCCGAACGACGGGGCTCCTACGAGCAGTACTTC. The encoded protein is CASSYSERRGSYEQYF. This sequence joins TRBV6-5 and TRBJ2-7, with D possibly matching TRBD2 (5 bases). The CDR3 consists of 16 residues. The germline V gene encodes CDR1 MNHEY and CDR2 SVGAGI. V lost 0 bases, J lost 0 bases, and 12 bases lay in between.

The V and J genes are TRBV7-9 and TRBJ1-1, with D perhaps TRBD1 (5 bases). The germline V gene encodes CDR1 SEHNR and CDR2 FQNEAQ (reference sequence). Trimming stripped 6 bases from V and 3 bases from J, with 11 bases between. The CDR3 has 13 amino acids. CDR3 sequence: CASSAGDYTEAFF. For the CDR3, the DNA is TGTGCCAGCAGTGCGGGGGACTACACTGAAGCTTTCTTT.

A few counts support this clone. The genes are TRBV5-4 and TRBJ1-4; D is ambiguous. Trimming pared 2 bases from V and 8 bases from J, leaving 16 bases between. The CDR3 contains 15 residues. Germline V gives CDR1 SGHNT, CDR2 YYREEE (reference sequence). Written as DNA, the CDR3 is TGTGCCAGCAGCTTTAACCGGGAACCAAAGGAAAAACTGTTTTTT. It codes for CASSFNREPKEKLFF.